This T cell receptor (beta chain) stems from a study of blood T cell repertoires in COVID-19. V trimming: 4 bases; J trimming: 9 bases; junction bases outside the gene matches: 5. There are 14 residues in the CDR3. The germline CDR1 and CDR2 sequences are MRHNA and SNTAGT. Assay used: immunoSEQ multiplex PCR; TCRdb lists only in-frame clones, some missing. The data contain roughly 180,000 clones, roughly 87% of them seen just once; the ten biggest clones take up about 2.2%. The specimen was PBMCs or T cells enriched from blood (not recorded which). This receptor was identified in a woman aged 25 to 45 who had recovered from COVID-19. The chain couples TRBV6-4 to TRBJ2-1; 11 bases match TRBD2. The CDR3 nucleotides are TGTGCCAGCAGTGTAGGGACTAGCGGTGGTGAGCAGTTCTTC. Translation: CASSVGTSGGEQFF.